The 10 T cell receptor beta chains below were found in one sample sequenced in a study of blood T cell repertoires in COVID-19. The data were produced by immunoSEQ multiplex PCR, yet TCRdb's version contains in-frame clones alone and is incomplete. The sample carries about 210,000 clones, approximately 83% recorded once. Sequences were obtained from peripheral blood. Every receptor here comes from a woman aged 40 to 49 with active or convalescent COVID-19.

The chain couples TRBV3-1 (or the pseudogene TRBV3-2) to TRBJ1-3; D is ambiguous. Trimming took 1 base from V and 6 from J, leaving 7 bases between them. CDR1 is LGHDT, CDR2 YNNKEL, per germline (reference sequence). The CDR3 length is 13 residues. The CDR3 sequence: CASSQGLVNTIYF. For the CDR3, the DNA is TGTGCCAGCAGCCAAGGGTTAGTAAACACCATATATTTT.

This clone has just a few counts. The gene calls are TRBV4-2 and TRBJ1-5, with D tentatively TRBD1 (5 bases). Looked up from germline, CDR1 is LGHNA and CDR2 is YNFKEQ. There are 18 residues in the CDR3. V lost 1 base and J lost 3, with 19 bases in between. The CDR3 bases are TGTGCCAGCAGCCAAGGGGGGGGGTCCCAGGCCTTCAATCAGCCCCAGCATTTT. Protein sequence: CASSQGGGSQAFNQPQHF.

The CDR3 is CASSQVYSLRDRGSGYTF. CDR3 DNA sequence: TGTGCCAGCAGCCAAGTCTATTCTCTTCGGGACAGGGGTTCTGGCTACACCTTC. The gene calls are TRBV4-2 and TRBJ1-2; 10 bases match TRBD1. Germline CDR1 is LGHNA and CDR2 is YNFKEQ. This CDR3 has 18 residues. V lost 1 base and J lost 7; bases outside the gene matches: 15.

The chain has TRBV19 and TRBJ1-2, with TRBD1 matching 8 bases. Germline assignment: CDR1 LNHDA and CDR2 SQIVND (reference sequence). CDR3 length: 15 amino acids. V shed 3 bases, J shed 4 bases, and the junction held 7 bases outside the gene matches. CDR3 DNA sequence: TGTGCCAGTAGTATGGCACAGGGGGACGGCTATGGCTACACCTTC. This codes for CASSMAQGDGYGYTF.

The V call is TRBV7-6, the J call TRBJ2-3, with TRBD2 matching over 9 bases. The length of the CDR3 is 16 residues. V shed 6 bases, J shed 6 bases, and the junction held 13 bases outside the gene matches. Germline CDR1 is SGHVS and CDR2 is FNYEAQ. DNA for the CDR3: TGTGCCAGCAGGGGCATAGCGGGAGCTTCTGGTGATACGCAGTATTTT. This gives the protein CASRGIAGASGDTQYF.

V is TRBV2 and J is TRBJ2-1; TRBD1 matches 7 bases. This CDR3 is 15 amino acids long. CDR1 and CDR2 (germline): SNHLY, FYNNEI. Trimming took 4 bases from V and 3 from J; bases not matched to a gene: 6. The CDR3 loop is CASSGTGFYYNEQFF. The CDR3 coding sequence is TGTGCCAGCAGTGGGACAGGTTTTTACTACAATGAGCAGTTCTTC.

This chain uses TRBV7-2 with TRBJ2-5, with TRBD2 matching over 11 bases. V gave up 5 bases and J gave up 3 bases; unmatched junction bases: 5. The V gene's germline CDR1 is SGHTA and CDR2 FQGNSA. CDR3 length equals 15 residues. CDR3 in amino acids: CASSTSSGGKETQYF. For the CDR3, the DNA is TGTGCCAGCAGCACCTCTAGCGGGGGGAAAGAGACCCAGTACTTC.

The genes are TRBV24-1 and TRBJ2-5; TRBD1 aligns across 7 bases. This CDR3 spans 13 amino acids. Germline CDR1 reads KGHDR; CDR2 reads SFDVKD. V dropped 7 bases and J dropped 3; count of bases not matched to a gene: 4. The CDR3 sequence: CATRGDSEETQYF. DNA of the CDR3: TGTGCCACCAGAGGGGACAGCGAAGAGACCCAGTACTTC.

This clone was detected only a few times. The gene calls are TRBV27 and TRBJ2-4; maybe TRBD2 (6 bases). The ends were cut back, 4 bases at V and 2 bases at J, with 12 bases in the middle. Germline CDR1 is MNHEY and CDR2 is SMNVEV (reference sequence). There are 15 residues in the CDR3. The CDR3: CASSWGDGSKNIQYF. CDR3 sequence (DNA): TGTGCCAGCAGTTGGGGGGACGGATCCAAAAACATTCAGTACTTC.

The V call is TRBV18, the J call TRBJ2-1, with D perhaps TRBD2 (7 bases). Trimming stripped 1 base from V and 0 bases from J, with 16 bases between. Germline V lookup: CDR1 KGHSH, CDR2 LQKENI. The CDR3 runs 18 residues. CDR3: CASSPRGPGGGSYNEQFF. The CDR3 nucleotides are TGTGCCAGCTCACCACGGGGGCCGGGGGGTGGCTCCTACAATGAGCAGTTCTTC. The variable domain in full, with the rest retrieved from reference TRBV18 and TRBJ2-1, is NAGVMQNPRHLVRRRGQEARLRCSPMKGHSHVYWYRQLPEEGLKFMVYLQKENIIDESGMPKERFSAEFPKEGPSILRIQQVVRGDSAAYFCASSPRGPGGGSYNEQFFGPGTRLTVL.